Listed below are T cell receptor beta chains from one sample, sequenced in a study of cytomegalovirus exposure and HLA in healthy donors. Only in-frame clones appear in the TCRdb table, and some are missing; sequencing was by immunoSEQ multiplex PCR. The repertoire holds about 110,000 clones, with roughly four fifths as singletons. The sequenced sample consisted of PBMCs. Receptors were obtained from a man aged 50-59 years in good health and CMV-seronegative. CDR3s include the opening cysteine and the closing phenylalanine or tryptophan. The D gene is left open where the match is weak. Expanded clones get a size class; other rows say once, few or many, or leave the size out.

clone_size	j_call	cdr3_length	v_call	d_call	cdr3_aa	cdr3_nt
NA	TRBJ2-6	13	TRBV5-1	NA	CASSLLGANVLTF	TGCGCCAGCAGCTTGTTAGGGGCCAACGTCCTGACTTTC
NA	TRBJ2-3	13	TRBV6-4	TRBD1	CASSADRADTQYF	TGTGCCAGCAGCGCTGACAGGGCAGATACGCAGTATTTT
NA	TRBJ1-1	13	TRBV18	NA	CASSGQTNTEAFF	TGTGCCAGCTCCGGACAGACGAACACTGAAGCTTTCTTT
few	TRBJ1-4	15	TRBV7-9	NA	CASSLALGGGEKLFF	TGTGCCAGCAGCTTAGCCCTCGGGGGAGGCGAAAAACTGTTTTTT
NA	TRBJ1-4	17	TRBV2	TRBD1	CASSEALMGTVGEKLFF	TGTGCCAGCAGTGAAGCGCTTATGGGGACAGTCGGGGAAAAACTGTTTTTT
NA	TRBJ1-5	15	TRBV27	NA	CASSLSTGGDQPQHF	TGTGCCAGCAGTTTAAGTACAGGCGGCGATCAGCCCCAGCATTTT
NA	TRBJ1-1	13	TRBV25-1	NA	CASSESVNTEAFF	TGTGCCAGCAGTGAATCCGTGAACACTGAAGCTTTCTTT
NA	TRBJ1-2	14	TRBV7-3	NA	CASSPGRGSYGYTF	TGTGCCAGCAGTCCAGGGCGGGGTTCCTATGGCTACACCTTC
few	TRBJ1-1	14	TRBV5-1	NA	CASSFTGMGTEAFF	TGCGCCAGCAGCTTCACAGGGATGGGCACTGAAGCTTTCTTT
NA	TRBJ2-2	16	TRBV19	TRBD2	CASSITGTSGTGELFF	TGTGCCAGTAGTATAACGGGGACTAGCGGGACCGGGGAGCTGTTTTTT
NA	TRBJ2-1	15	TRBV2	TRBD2	CASGSRTSGAAEQFF	TGTGCCAGCGGGTCAAGGACTAGCGGGGCGGCTGAGCAGTTCTTC
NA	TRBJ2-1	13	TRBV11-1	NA	CASSLSLNNEQFF	TGTGCCAGCAGCTTATCCCTAAACAATGAGCAGTTCTTC
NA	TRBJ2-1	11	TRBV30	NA	CAWNRVGEQFF	TGTGCCTGGAACCGGGTAGGAGAGCAGTTCTTC
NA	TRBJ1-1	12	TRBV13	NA	CASRGANTEAFF	TGTGCCAGCAGGGGGGCGAACACTGAAGCTTTCTTT
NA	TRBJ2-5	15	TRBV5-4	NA	CASSPRSGTSETQYF	TGTGCCAGCAGCCCTCGTTCGGGAACCTCAGAGACCCAGTACTTC
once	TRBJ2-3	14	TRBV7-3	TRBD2	CASSLGGARDTQYF	TGTGCCAGCAGCCTCGGGGGGGCCAGAGATACGCAGTATTTT
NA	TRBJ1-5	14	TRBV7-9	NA	CASSLEGRGQPQHF	TGTGCCAGCAGCTTAGAGGGGCGAGGACAGCCCCAGCATTTT
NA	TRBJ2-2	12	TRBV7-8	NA	CASSLGTGELFF	TGTGCCAGCAGCCTCGGGACAGGGGAGCTGTTTTTT
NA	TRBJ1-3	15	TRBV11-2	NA	CASSLGAGSGNTIYF	TGTGCCAGCAGCTTAGGGGCAGGGTCCGGAAACACCATATATTTT
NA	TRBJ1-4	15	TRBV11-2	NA	CASSLDGATNEKLFF	TGTGCCAGCAGCTTAGATGGGGCGACTAATGAAAAACTGTTTTTT
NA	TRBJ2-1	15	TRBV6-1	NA	CASRQFIGSYNEQFF	TGTGCCAGCAGACAGTTTATAGGCTCCTACAATGAGCAGTTCTTC
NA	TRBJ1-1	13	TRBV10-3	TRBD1	CAIGEQGDTEAFF	TGTGCCATCGGGGAACAGGGGGACACTGAAGCTTTCTTT
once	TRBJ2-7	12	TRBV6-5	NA	CATGSSGYEQYF	TGTGCCACCGGTTCATCAGGGTACGAGCAGTACTTC